In this sample, the clone carrying this T cell receptor beta chain turned up a few times. The target antigen is unknown. This record belongs to a study of T cell responses to AZD1222 COVID-19 vaccine. Study-level results: Clonal diversity may have been underestimated, and the donors were mostly white British, with more females than males. Epitopes outside B.1.351 and B.1.1.7 mutated regions reportedly drew nearly half of spike TCRs.

Assay used: immunoSEQ multiplex PCR; TCRdb lists only in-frame clones, some missing. The sample yields about 94,000 clones, around nine tenths seen once. This CDR3 spans 14 amino acids. V shed 5 bases and J shed 4 bases, with 13 bases lying between them. The germline V gene has CDR1 SNHLY and CDR2 FYNNEI. The TCR sequence derives from an adult who received the AZD1222 COVID-19 vaccine. The sample here was peripheral blood, taken 28 days after the second AZD1222 dose. The chain links TRBV2 to TRBJ2-3, with D perhaps matching TRBD2 (6 bases). The CDR3 nucleotides read TGTGCCAGCAGTCCGGGGGATGGGGCAGATACGCAGTATTTT. Translated, it gives CASSPGDGADTQYF.